This T cell receptor beta chain was recovered during a study of T cell responses to AZD1222 COVID-19 vaccine. Study-wide results and limits: Among the donors, most were white British and more were female, and clonal diversity was possibly underestimated.

This clone appeared once. Its antigen is unknown. Method: immunoSEQ multiplex PCR; TCRdb's copy keeps in-frame clones and lacks some. The data show approximately 84,000 clones, with about nine tenths seen just once and 2.4% held by the top ten. The sequencing used peripheral blood, collected on day 0 of AZD1222 vaccination. This receptor was taken from an adult in good health.

For the CDR3, the DNA is TGTGCCAGCAGCTTGGATGCCCGCTCTGGAAACACCATATATTTT. This codes for CASSLDARSGNTIYF. This chain uses TRBV5-5 with TRBJ1-3; D uncertain. CDR3 length: 15 amino acids. Per germline, CDR1 SGHKS and CDR2 YYEKEE (reference sequence). Trimming pared 0 bases from V and 0 bases from J, leaving 7 bases between.